The clone carrying this T cell receptor beta chain was counted between two and nine times. Antigen specificity is unknown. Template switching, a step in the protocol, added a universal primer site, and cDNA carried unique molecular identifiers. From the 5' RACE reads, TCRdb called clonotypes with MiXCR, one entry per CDR3 protein. The sample gives 500,000 to 700,000 distinct CDR3 sequences, under 8.5% of which show up once; roughly 1.6% is in the top ten. These data belong to a study of identical twins. Study findings and constraints: Zero-insertion results could be subject to partial confounding by invariant MAIT and iNKT cells. The abundant beta clonotypes from cord blood had fewer insertions, and memory repertoires had none of this.

J was trimmed by 2 bases and V by 4 bases; bases with no gene match: 17. The CDR3 is 19 residues long. Germline V gene data show CDR1 as MNHEY and CDR2 as SMNVEV (reference sequence). These data were likewise used in another study, on yellow fever vaccine responses in identical twins. That study adds: Twin vaccine T cell responses reportedly seemed partly convergent, partly personalized.

The source of this sequence is a woman between 18 and 30 years old in good health. This chain connects TRBV27 to TRBJ2-3; 8 bases line up with TRBD2. Sequenced sample: PBMCs. The CDR3 region has the DNA TGTGCCAGCAGTTCAGGTCTCACCACCGGGGGGGATTACACAGATACGCAGTATTTT. Translation: CASSSGLTTGGDYTDTQYF.